Given below is one TCR beta chain in context. The target of this receptor is not known. Per-base qualities were not stored, and no clone one base away is much larger. All donors were healthy Caucasians. Three pairs of female monozygotic twins, all aged roughly 18 to 29 years, were included in the twin cohort. Positive isolation kits from Invitrogen were used to isolate the CD4+ and CD8+ T cell populations. The data originate from a study of identical twins (dated by TCRdb to 2015 to 2016). Broadly, across the study: The study deep-sequenced TCR alpha and beta repertoires from monozygotic twins, unrelated adults of various ages and cord blood to test whether fetal clonotypes persist. Replicate twin experiments were performed at different times using different library preparation protocols to rule out contamination. Study-level results and caveats: Zero-insertion analyses could be partly confounded by invariant T cells such as MAIT and iNKT, although diverse VJ usage argued against such confounding for most clonotypes. Fewer insertions were carried by abundant cord blood beta clonotypes, a similar but weaker trend appeared in young adult naive repertoires, and no such trend appeared in memory repertoires. In monozygotic twins, recombination models systematically underestimated out-of-frame TCR alpha sharing, but the models matched the sharing seen between unrelated individuals. Because the same donors could not be followed over many years, conclusions were based on cross-sectional statistical analysis. A weaker excess of twin sharing was found in beta out-of-frame sequences because the signal-to-noise ratio was lowered by fewer shared sequences. Compared with coincidental sharing between unrelated individuals, out-of-frame TCR alpha sequences shared between twins had an excess of sequences with low generation probability.

V lost 5 bases and J lost 6 bases, and the count of bases not matched to a germline gene is 6. The CDR3 goes from the cysteine to the phenylalanine over 14 residues. The only DNA kept is the CDR3, 42 bases in frame from the first base. The CDR1 and CDR2 encoded by the germline V gene (reference sequence) are LGHDT and YNNKEL. Libraries were made using 5' RACE. Reads for this sample came from an Illumina HiSeq 2000. Template switching introduced a universal primer binding site; the final cDNA contained a unique molecular identifier, enabling accurate counting of TCR cDNA molecules. First-strand cDNA for TCR alpha and beta chains was synthesized from specific primers in the conserved constant-segment region. Each cDNA library was double barcoded, with a SMART-Mk sample barcode plus Illumina barcodes, to control for contamination. TruSeq adapter sequences, together with Illumina sample barcodes, were added in two successive PCR steps. The TCR alpha and beta cDNA libraries were sequenced on the Illumina HiSeq platform using custom primers. The paper's data handling went like this. MiGEC processed the raw reads to extract unique molecular identifiers, while MiXCR was used to determine the CDR3 positions. Recombination models were inferred per individual with the repgenHMM and IGoR tools using an EM algorithm. Shared clonotypes were analyzed with the tcR package in R, and sharing was normalized by the product of cloneset sizes. To study raw recombination without the effects of thymic and clonal selection, out-of-frame nonproductive sequences were analyzed. Using fastp trimming at Q25 and MiXCR clonotype assembly, TCRdb reanalyzed the public sequencing data and kept in-frame beta chains. Under each unique CDR3 protein, matching rows form one entry showing the most common genes and DNA. Clone size and V and J calls follow TCRdb, not the original study. The sample has approximately 300,000 distinct CDR3 sequences on record, roughly 9% of them singletons. About 7.1% of the sample is held by the ten biggest clonotypes.

The sample was also reused in another study, on yellow fever vaccine responses in identical twins. That second report states: The authors reported that the T cell response to vaccination in identical twins appeared partly convergent and partly personalized. Focusing on identical twins, the study followed the T cell clones that responded to the vaccine, and did so with precision.

The sequence came from a woman between 18 and 29 years old in good health. The rearrangement combines TRBV3-1 with TRBJ2-7, with 11 junctional bases fitting TRBD2. Sequencing was performed on CD8+ T cells sorted from blood. This receptor has the CDR3 CASSWIAGGVEQYF. The base sequence is TGTGCCAGCAGCTGGATAGCGGGAGGGGTCGAGCAGTACTTC.